The source of this TCR beta chain is a study of PD-L1 blockade in urothelial cancer. Whole-study context: Of prior chemotherapy regimens, patients had received between 0 and 3. T cells were recovered from blood samples at a median of roughly 150,000.

Profiling relied on immunoSEQ multiplex PCR, and the TCRdb table lists in-frame clones only, not all of them. The data contain nearly 45,000 clones, around 82% of them singletons. Time point specified: peripheral blood 6 weeks after treatment start. Each patient's cancer was a locally advanced or metastatic urothelial carcinoma. Individual patients had between 1 and 8 samples, taken pretreatment and on-treatment. V shed 7 bases, J shed 9 bases, and the junction held 4 bases outside the gene matches. Per germline, CDR1 LGHNT and CDR2 FRNRAP. The CDR3 contains 11 residues. This sequence originates from a man aged 55 to 70 with urothelial cancer. The J gene is TRBJ1-1, the V gene TRBV12-5; 8 nucleotides match TRBD1. The starting material was PBMCs, obtained around atezolizumab (anti-PD-L1) treatment. CDR3: CASAQGAKAFF. DNA for the CDR3: TGTGCTAGTGCCCAGGGGGCGAAAGCTTTCTTT.